Sequencing of this T cell receptor (beta chain) was carried out in a study of glioma-infiltrating T cells after dendritic cell vaccination. The repertoire was sequenced with immunoSEQ multiplex PCR; TCRdb's copy has only in-frame clones and lacks some. The profile shows 100,000 or so clones, 90% of them singletons. The time point: after dendritic cell vaccination, including at tumor progression/relapse. This TCR was recovered from a human donor with glioblastoma. The sequenced sample was blood, obtained after dendritic cell vaccination.

The CDR3 nucleotides are TGTGCCAGCAGTGAAATCGGAGCGCGGGCACAGCCCCAGCATTTT. As protein: CASSEIGARAQPQHF. The gene calls are TRBV6-1 and TRBJ1-5; no clear D gene. The V end lost 2 bases, the J end lost 7 bases, and 15 bases lay between the germline ends. The germline V gene has CDR1 MNHNS and CDR2 SASEGT. This CDR3 spans 15 amino acids.